The 2 T cell receptor beta chains below all came from one sample that was sequenced in a study of OX40 agonist ivuxolimab in advanced cancers. Sequencing used immunoSEQ multiplex PCR; TCRdb keeps in-frame clones, though not all of them. The table includes about 77,000 clones, over 85% detected once. The sequencing used CD4+ or CD8+ T cells sorted from blood, collected in a trial of the OX40 agonist ivuxolimab. These receptors were taken from an adult with an advanced solid tumor such as melanoma, head and neck, liver or kidney cancer.

The chain uses TRBV18 and TRBJ1-1; 8 bases map to TRBD1. Looked up from germline, CDR1 is KGHSH and CDR2 is LQKENI. V lost 6 bases to trimming and J lost 5 bases; unmatched junction nucleotides: 8. The CDR3 has 14 amino acids. CDR3 in DNA: TGTGCCAGCTCTGCCGACAGGGGCGAGACTGAAGCTTTCTTT. This gives the protein CASSADRGETEAFF.

This chain links TRBV27 with TRBJ2-1, with TRBD2 matching over 14 bases. CDR1 is MNHEY and CDR2 is SMNVEV in the germline V gene (reference sequence). The CDR3 length is 19 residues. J was trimmed by 5 bases and V by 6 bases; bases with no gene match: 15. The CDR3 spells CASSLRGTSGSGLHNEQFF. Written as DNA, the CDR3 is TGTGCCAGCAGCCTCAGGGGGACTAGCGGGAGTGGGTTGCACAATGAGCAGTTCTTC.